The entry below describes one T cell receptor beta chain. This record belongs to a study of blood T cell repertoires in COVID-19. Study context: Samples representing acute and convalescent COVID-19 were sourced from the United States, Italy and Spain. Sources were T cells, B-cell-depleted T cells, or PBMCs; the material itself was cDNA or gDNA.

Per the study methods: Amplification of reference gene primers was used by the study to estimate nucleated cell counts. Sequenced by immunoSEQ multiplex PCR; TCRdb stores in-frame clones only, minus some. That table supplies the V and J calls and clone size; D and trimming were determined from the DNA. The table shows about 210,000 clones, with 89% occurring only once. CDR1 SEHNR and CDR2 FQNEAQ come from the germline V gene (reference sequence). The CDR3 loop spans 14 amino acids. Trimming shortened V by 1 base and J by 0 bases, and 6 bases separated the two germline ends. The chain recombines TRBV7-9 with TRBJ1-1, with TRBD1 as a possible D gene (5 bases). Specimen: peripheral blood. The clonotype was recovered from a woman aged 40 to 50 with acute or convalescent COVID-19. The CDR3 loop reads CASSLEGVNTEAFF. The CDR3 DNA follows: TGTGCCAGCAGCTTAGAAGGGGTGAACACTGAAGCTTTCTTT.